This section outlines one TCR beta chain sequence together with its context. Its target is not known. It may be a read error: a sequence one base away is much more abundant. In this CDR3 the conserved last residue, phenylalanine or tryptophan, is missing, so a read error is likely. The authors ran a second PCR of roughly 6 to 12 cycles using a sample-barcoded 5' primer and a J-beta primer mix. Sequencing yielded, for each sample, at least 2.5 million paired-end reads carrying CDR3. TCRdb processed the 5' RACE reads anew with MiXCR; each CDR3 protein has one entry. Found here are around 870,000 distinct CDR3 sequences, 29% of them singletons; the top ten hold 17%. The data belong to a study of blood T cells in healthy people across ages. The wider study: Through template switching, about one barcoded beta molecule was captured per two T cells, as measured in model experiments. General study findings and limits: Roughly linear age-related decline in beta diversity appeared, significant by age 40. Strong correlation was found linking TCR beta diversity to naive T cell percentage.

This CDR3 spans 13 amino acids. Germline CDR1 reads MNHNS; CDR2 reads SASEGT. This clonotype was sampled from a woman of 80 years or more in good health. J is TRBJ2-4 and V is TRBV6-1, with D possibly TRBD2 on 6 matching bases. The J call may be incorrect, as the DNA end agrees better with TRBJ2-7. The specimen was blood. The CDR3 is CASSAETRYEQYS. CDR3 nucleotides: TGTGCCAGCAGTGCGGAGACTAGATACGAGCAGTACTCC.